The 13 T cell receptor beta chains in this list originate from one sample, sequenced in a study of beta chain features in type 1 diabetes. TCRB transcripts that were expressed got sequenced, as all of the isolated RNA had been reverse transcribed. Profiling relied on immunoSEQ multiplex PCR, and the TCRdb table lists in-frame clones only, not all of them. The repertoire holds about 290,000 clones, with 8% as singletons. The sequencing sample was made of central memory CD4+ T cells from blood. These receptors were obtained from a woman younger than 30 in good health.

The chain employs TRBV28 and TRBJ1-2; D uncertain. The CDR3 runs to 13 residues. Per germline, CDR1 MDHEN and CDR2 SYDVKM. Trimming removed 1 base from V and 8 bases from J, with 11 bases in between. Here the CDR3 reads CASSLSGVEGYTF. Here the CDR3 DNA reads TGTGCCAGCAGTTTATCGGGAGTCGAGGGCTACACCTTC.

V and J are TRBV29-1 and TRBJ1-1; D gene uncertain. The CDR3 length is 14 residues. CDR1 and CDR2 (germline): SQVTM, ANQGSEA. Trimming took off 1 base at V and 1 base at J, with 10 bases between the two ends. The CDR3 region is CSVEGGRGNTEAFF. The CDR3 DNA follows: TGCAGCGTTGAAGGAGGTAGAGGGAACACTGAAGCTTTCTTT.

In this sample, this clone turned up a few times. The rearrangement links TRBV27 to TRBJ2-3; TRBD1 matches at 8 bases. V shed 5 bases, J shed 6 bases, and the junction held 10 bases outside the gene matches. Looked up from germline, CDR1 is MNHEY and CDR2 is SMNVEV (reference sequence). The CDR3 loop spans 15 amino acids. The chain's CDR3 is CASSPRPGGWDTQYF. The CDR3 nucleotides are TGTGCCAGCAGTCCTCGGCCAGGGGGCTGGGATACGCAGTATTTT.

This clone has a handful of counts. J is TRBJ1-5 and V is TRBV7-2; D gene unclear. The CDR3 loop spans 13 amino acids. The V end lost 7 bases, the J end lost 6 bases, and 13 bases lay between the germline ends. CDR1 and CDR2 (germline): SGHTA, FQGNSA. CDR3 in amino acids: CASNEGSGQPQHF. The CDR3 DNA sequence: TGTGCCAGCAATGAAGGGTCTGGTCAGCCCCAGCATTTT.

This rearrangement joins TRBV27 to TRBJ1-1; no clear D. Deletions cut 4 bases from V and 8 bases from J, with 11 bases between. Germline V gene lookup returns CDR1 MNHEY and CDR2 SMNVEV (reference sequence). This CDR3 has 12 residues. The CDR3 loop reads CASSSYEGEAFF. The CDR3 coding sequence is TGTGCCAGCAGTTCGTACGAAGGAGAAGCTTTCTTT.

This chain connects TRBV7-9 to TRBJ2-3; the D is unclear. Trimming left V 4 bases short and J 2 bases short, with 13 bases between. The germline V gene encodes CDR1 SEHNR and CDR2 FQNEAQ (reference sequence). CDR3 length equals 15 residues. CDR3 sequence: CASSSYSSFTDTQYF. The CDR3 DNA sequence: TGTGCCAGCAGCTCCTACTCCAGCTTCACAGATACGCAGTATTTT. Together with reference TRBV7-9 and TRBJ2-3, the CDR3 gives the full variable domain: DTGVSQNPRHKITKRGQNVTFRCDPISEHNRLYWYRQTLGQGPEFLTYFQNEAQLEKSRLLSDRFSAERPKGSFSTLEIQRTEQGDSAMYLCASSSYSSFTDTQYFGPGTRLTVL.

V is TRBV9 and J is TRBJ1-3, with D maybe TRBD1 (5 bases). Trimming cost V 3 bases and J 0 bases, with 16 bases left between them. The CDR3 runs 17 residues. Germline CDR1 and CDR2: SGDLS and YYNGEE. The CDR3 nucleotides are TGTGCCAGCAGCGCCCGGGGACGGCAAGCCTCTGGAAACACCATATATTTT. Protein product: CASSARGRQASGNTIYF. The full variable domain, rest sourced from reference TRBV9 and TRBJ1-3, is DSGVTQTPKHLITATGQRVTLRCSPRSGDLSVYWYQQSLDQGLQFLIQYYNGEERAKGNILERFSAQQFPDLHSELNLSSLELGDSALYFCASSARGRQASGNTIYFGEGSWLTVV.

V gene TRBV7-9 combines with J gene TRBJ2-7; D unresolved. CDR3 length: 12 amino acids. The V end was cut by 8 bases, the J end by 6 bases, with 14 bases between. Germline V CDR1 and CDR2: SEHNR, FQNEAQ (reference sequence). CDR3 in DNA: TGTGCCAGCCTCGCCAAGATCGGCGAGCAGTACTTC. It codes for CASLAKIGEQYF.

This chain joins TRBV28 and TRBJ1-4; D perhaps matches TRBD1 (5 bases). V was cut by 3 bases and J by 6 bases, with 8 bases left in between. Looked up from germline, CDR1 is MDHEN and CDR2 is SYDVKM. The CDR3 has 13 amino acids. The CDR3 DNA sequence: TGTGCCAGCAGTTTCGGCAGGGATGAAAAACTGTTTTTT. Its translation is CASSFGRDEKLFF.

This clone showed up many times. The rearrangement joins TRBV4-3 to TRBJ1-2, with a tentative D call TRBD1 (6 bases). The CDR3 extends over 16 amino acids. Looked up from germline, CDR1 is LGHNA and CDR2 is YSLEER. Trimming stripped 5 bases from V and 2 bases from J, with 18 bases between. As DNA, the CDR3 is TGCGCCAGCAGCGTTGTAGGGGGTACAAAGAACTATGGCTACACCTTC. It specifies CASSVVGGTKNYGYTF.

This clone has just a few counts. The gene calls are TRBV14 and TRBJ2-7; D is perhaps TRBD2 (6 bases). In germline, CDR1 is SGHDN, CDR2 FVKESK. V lost 11 bases to trimming and J lost 2 bases, with 16 bases between them. There are 13 residues in the CDR3. The CDR3 DNA reads as TGTGCCTGCCGTCGTAGCGGAGCCTACGAGCAGTACTTC. This encodes CACRRSGAYEQYF.

This clone was seen more than once but under ten times. This sequence joins TRBV30 and TRBJ2-1; 11 bases line up with TRBD2. Trimming took 5 bases from V and 4 from J; bases not matched to a gene: 7. The germline V gene encodes CDR1 GTSNPN and CDR2 SVGIG (reference sequence). CDR3 length equals 15 residues. The CDR3 sequence: CAWATGTSGYNEQFF. In nucleotides, the CDR3 is TGTGCCTGGGCGACCGGGACTAGCGGATACAATGAGCAGTTCTTC.

This clone was counted only a few times. The rearrangement joins TRBV19 to TRBJ2-3; D is unclear. Germline CDR1 reads LNHDA; CDR2 reads SQIVND (reference sequence). The ends were cut back, 3 bases at V and 0 bases at J, with 7 bases in the middle. The CDR3 runs to 14 residues. The CDR3 DNA follows: TGTGCCAGTAGTATTACTGCTAGCACAGATACGCAGTATTTT. It yields the protein CASSITASTDTQYF.